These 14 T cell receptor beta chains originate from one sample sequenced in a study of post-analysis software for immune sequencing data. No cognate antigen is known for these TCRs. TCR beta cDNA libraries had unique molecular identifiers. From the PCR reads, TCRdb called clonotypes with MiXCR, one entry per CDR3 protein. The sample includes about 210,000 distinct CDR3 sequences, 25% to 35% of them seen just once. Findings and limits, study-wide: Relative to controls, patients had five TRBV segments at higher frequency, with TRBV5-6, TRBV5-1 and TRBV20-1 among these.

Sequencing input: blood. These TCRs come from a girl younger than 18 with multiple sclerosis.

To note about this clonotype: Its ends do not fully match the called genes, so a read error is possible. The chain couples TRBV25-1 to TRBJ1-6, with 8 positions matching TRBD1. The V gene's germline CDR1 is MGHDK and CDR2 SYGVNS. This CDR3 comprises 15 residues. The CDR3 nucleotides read TGTGCCAGCCATCCGCTGGACAGGGAGAATTCACCCCCCCACTTT. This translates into CASHPLDRENSPPHF.

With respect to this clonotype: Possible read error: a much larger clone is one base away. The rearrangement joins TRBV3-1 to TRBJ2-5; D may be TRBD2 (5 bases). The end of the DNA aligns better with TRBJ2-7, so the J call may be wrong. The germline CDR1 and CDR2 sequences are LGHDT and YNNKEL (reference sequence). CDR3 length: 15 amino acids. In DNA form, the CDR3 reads TGTGCCAGCAGCCGGTCTCGGGGTCTCCGTCACGAGCAGTACTTC. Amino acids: CASSRSRGLRHEQYF.

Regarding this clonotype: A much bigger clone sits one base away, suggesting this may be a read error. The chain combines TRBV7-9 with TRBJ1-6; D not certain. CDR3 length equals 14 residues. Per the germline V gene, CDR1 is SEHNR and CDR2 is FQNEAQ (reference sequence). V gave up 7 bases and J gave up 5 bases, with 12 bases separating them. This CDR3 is CASNFPRDNSPLHF. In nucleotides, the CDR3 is TGTGCCAGCAACTTCCCAAGGGATAATTCACCCCTCCACTTT.

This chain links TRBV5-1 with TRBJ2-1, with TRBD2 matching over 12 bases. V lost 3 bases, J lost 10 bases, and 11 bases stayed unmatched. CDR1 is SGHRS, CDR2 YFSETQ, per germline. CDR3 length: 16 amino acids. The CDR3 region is CASSSGRLAGVWEQFF. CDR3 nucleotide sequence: TGCGCCAGCAGCTCGGGGAGACTAGCGGGAGTCTGGGAGCAGTTCTTC.

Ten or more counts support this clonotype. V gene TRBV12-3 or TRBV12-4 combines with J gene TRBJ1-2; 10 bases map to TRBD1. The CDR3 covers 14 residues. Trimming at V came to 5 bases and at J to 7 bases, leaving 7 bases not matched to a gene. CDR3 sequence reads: CASSQDRGKGGYTF. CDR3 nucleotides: TGTGCCAGCAGTCAGGACAGGGGGAAAGGTGGCTACACCTTC.

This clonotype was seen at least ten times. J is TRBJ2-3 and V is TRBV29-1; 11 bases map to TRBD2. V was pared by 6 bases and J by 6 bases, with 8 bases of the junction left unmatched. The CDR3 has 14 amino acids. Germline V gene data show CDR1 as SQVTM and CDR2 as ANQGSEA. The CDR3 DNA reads TGCAGCGTGCGACTAGCGGGATTAAGGGATACGCAGTATTTT. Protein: CSVRLAGLRDTQYF.

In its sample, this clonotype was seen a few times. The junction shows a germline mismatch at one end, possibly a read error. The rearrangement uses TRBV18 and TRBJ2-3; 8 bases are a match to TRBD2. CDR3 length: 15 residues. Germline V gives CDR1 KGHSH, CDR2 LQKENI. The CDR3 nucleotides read TGTGCCAGCTCACCACGGGAGGCAGCGGGAGATACACAGTATTTT. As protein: CASSPREAAGDTQYF.

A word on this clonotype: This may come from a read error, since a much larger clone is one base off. CDR3 sequence reads: CASSWQGWDYEQYF. The DNA for the CDR3 is TGTGCCAGCAGCTGGCAGGGGTGGGACTACGAGCAGTACTTC. This chain links TRBV5-6 with TRBJ2-7; maybe TRBD1 (6 bases). In germline, CDR1 is SGHDT, CDR2 YYEEEE. This CDR3 region has 14 residues. Trimming pared 3 bases from V and 3 bases from J, leaving 13 bases between.

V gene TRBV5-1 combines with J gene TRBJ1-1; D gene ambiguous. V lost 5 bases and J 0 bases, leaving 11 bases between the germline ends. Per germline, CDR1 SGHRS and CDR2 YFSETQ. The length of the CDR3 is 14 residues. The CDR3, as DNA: TGCGCCAGCAGACTCGACCCTATGAACACTGAAGCTTTCTTT. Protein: CASRLDPMNTEAFF.

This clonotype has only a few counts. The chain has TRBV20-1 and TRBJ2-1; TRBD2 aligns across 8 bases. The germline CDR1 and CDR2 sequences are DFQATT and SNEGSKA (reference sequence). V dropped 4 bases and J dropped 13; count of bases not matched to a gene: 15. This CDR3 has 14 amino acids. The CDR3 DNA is TGCAGTGCTACTTTTGGCGGGGGGCAAGAGACCCAGTTCTTC. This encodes CSATFGGGQETQFF.

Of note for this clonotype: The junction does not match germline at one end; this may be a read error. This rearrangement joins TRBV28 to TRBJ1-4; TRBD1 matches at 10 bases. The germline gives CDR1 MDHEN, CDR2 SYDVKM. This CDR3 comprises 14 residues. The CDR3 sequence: CASSVWTGGEKLFF. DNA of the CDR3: TGTGCCAGCAGTGTATGGACAGGGGGTGAAAAACTGTTTTTT.

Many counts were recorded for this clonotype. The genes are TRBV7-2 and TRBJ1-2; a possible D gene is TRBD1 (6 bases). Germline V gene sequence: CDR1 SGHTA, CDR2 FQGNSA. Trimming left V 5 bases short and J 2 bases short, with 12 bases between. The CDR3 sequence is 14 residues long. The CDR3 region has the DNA TGTGCCAGCAGCCCAGATACAGGGAACTATGGCTACACCTTC. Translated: CASSPDTGNYGYTF.

The CDR3 sequence is CASSYLTSLGPDEQFF. The CDR3 DNA sequence: TGTGCCAGCAGCTACTTGACAAGCCTAGGGCCCGATGAGCAGTTCTTC. The chain carries TRBV7-9 and TRBJ2-1; D remains unclear. CDR3 size: 16 residues. Trimming stripped 4 bases from V and 8 bases from J, with 21 bases between. Germline CDR1 SEHNR, CDR2 FQNEAQ (reference sequence).

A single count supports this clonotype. The CDR3 DNA is TGTGCCAGCAGCTTTTCGGGCAGCTCTAGGGGCGGGGAGCTGTTTTTT. Translated: CASSFSGSSRGGELFF. J is TRBJ2-2 and V is TRBV7-2; D perhaps matches TRBD1 (5 bases). CDR3 length equals 16 residues. Germline V CDR1 and CDR2: SGHTA, FQGNSA. With 3 bases removed from V and 7 bases from J, the gap between germline ends came to 18 bases.